This is a list of T cell receptor beta chains from one sample in a study of shared clonotypes between healthy human individuals. Profiled with immunoSEQ multiplex PCR; TCRdb holds only in-frame clones, not every one. The data hold about 600,000 clones, with around 76% observed a single time. The sequenced sample consisted of PBMCs. The receptors here all came from a middle-aged woman in good health. Some clones in this sample may be carry-over from other donors' samples. Each CDR3 is given with its conserved first and last residue. A D gene is named only where the DNA matches it firmly. Size tells how often a clone was seen (once, few, many) or the class of an expanded clone, and some rows leave it out.

j_call: TRBJ2-2; clone_size: NA; d_call: TRBD2; v_call: TRBV19; cdr3_aa: CASSSASSLGEGLTGELFF; cdr3_nt: TGTGCCAGTAGTTCGGCCTCCTCTTTGGGGGAGGGCCTCACCGGGGAGCTGTTTTTT
j_call: TRBJ2-1; clone_size: NA; d_call: NA; v_call: TRBV5-1; cdr3_aa: CASSLEVEQFF; cdr3_nt: TGCGCCAGCAGCTTGGAGGTGGAGCAGTTCTTC
j_call: TRBJ2-5; clone_size: NA; d_call: TRBD1; v_call: TRBV29-1; cdr3_aa: CSVCKGTGDTRDQYF; cdr3_nt: TGCAGCGTATGCAAGGGGACAGGGGATACAAGAGACCAGTACTTC
j_call: TRBJ2-5; clone_size: NA; d_call: NA; v_call: TRBV5-4; cdr3_aa: CASSTSPAPQETQYF; cdr3_nt: TGTGCCAGCAGCACCTCCCCGGCGCCGCAAGAGACCCAGTACTTC
j_call: TRBJ2-2; clone_size: many; d_call: TRBD2; v_call: TRBV6-4; cdr3_aa: CASSDSWGGTGELFF; cdr3_nt: TGTGCCAGCAGTGACTCTTGGGGAGGGACCGGGGAGCTGTTTTTT
j_call: TRBJ1-4; clone_size: NA; d_call: NA; v_call: TRBV2; cdr3_aa: CASTGTVNEKLFF; cdr3_nt: TGTGCCAGCACCGGGACCGTTAATGAAAAACTGTTTTTT
j_call: TRBJ1-3; clone_size: NA; d_call: NA; v_call: TRBV7-9; cdr3_aa: CASRGSSGNTIYF; cdr3_nt: TGTGCCAGCCGGGGCAGCTCTGGAAACACCATATATTTT
j_call: TRBJ2-5; clone_size: NA; d_call: TRBD2; v_call: TRBV15; cdr3_aa: CATSRHRTSGTNSGTQYF; cdr3_nt: TGTGCCACCAGCAGGCATAGGACTAGCGGGACAAATTCGGGGACCCAGTACTTC
j_call: TRBJ2-7; clone_size: NA; d_call: NA; v_call: TRBV9; cdr3_aa: CASSVGVGDSYEQYF; cdr3_nt: TGTGCCAGCAGCGTAGGGGTGGGCGATTCCTACGAGCAGTACTTC
j_call: TRBJ2-1; clone_size: NA; d_call: TRBD1; v_call: TRBV15; cdr3_aa: CATSRLTGTGGNEQFF; cdr3_nt: TGTGCCACCAGCAGACTGACCGGGACAGGGGGCAATGAGCAGTTCTTC
j_call: TRBJ2-3; clone_size: NA; d_call: NA; v_call: TRBV7-3; cdr3_aa: CASSLIVGADTQYF; cdr3_nt: TGTGCCAGCAGCTTAATCGTGGGGGCAGATACGCAGTATTTT
j_call: TRBJ2-7; clone_size: NA; d_call: TRBD2; v_call: TRBV5-8; cdr3_aa: CASSHEFGEGYYEQYF; cdr3_nt: TGTGCCAGCAGCCATGAGTTCGGGGAGGGGTATTACGAGCAGTACTTC
j_call: TRBJ2-1; clone_size: NA; d_call: NA; v_call: TRBV6-6; cdr3_aa: CASSYRNEQFF; cdr3_nt: TGTGCCAGCAGTTACAGGAATGAGCAGTTCTTC
j_call: TRBJ1-4; clone_size: NA; d_call: NA; v_call: TRBV7-3; cdr3_aa: CASSSLTGEKLFF; cdr3_nt: TGTGCCAGCAGCTCCCTCACAGGTGAAAAACTGTTTTTT
j_call: TRBJ2-7; clone_size: once; d_call: TRBD2; v_call: TRBV6-5; cdr3_aa: CASREGLAGDRQYF; cdr3_nt: TGTGCCAGCAGGGAGGGACTAGCGGGAGATCGGCAGTACTTC